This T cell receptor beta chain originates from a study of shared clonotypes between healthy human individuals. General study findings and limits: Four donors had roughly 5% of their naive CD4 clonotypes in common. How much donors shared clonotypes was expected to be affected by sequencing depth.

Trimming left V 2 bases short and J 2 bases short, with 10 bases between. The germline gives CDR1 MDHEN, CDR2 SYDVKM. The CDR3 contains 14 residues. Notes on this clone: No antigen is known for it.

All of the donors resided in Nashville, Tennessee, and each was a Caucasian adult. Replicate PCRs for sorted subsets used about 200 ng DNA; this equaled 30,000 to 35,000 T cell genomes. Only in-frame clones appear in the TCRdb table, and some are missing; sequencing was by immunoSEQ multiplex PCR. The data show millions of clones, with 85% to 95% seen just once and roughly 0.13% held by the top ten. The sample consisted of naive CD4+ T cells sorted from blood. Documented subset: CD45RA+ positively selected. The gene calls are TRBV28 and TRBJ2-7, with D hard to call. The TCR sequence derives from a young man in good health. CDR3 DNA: TGTGCCAGCAGTTTAAACAGTTTGGCCTACGAGCAGTACTTC. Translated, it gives CASSLNSLAYEQYF.